This passage covers 17 T cell receptor beta chains from one sample sequenced in a study of early stage breast cancer tumors. Repertoires were generated with immunoSEQ multiplex PCR, while TCRdb's copy carries only in-frame clones and drops some. The sample consists of tens of thousands of clones, 84% of them appearing once. The sequencing input was blood. The source of these receptors is a person aged 50 to 59 with breast cancer.

V gene TRBV18 combines with J gene TRBJ2-5; the D gene is possibly TRBD2 (6 bases). The DNA end favors TRBJ2-7, so the J call may be wrong. The CDR3 loop spans 14 amino acids. The germline V gene encodes CDR1 KGHSH and CDR2 LQKENI. CDR3 sequence (DNA): TGTGCCAGCTCACCAGGAGGGTGGTCCTACGAGCAGTACTTC. This translates into CASSPGGWSYEQYF.

The chain joins TRBV10-3 to TRBJ1-2; 7 bases map to TRBD1. There are 13 residues in the CDR3. V was pared by 4 bases and J by 6 bases, with 5 bases of the junction left unmatched. CDR1 ENHRY and CDR2 SYGVKD come from the germline V gene. CDR3 loop: CAISVDRADGYTF. The CDR3, as DNA: TGTGCCATCAGTGTAGACAGGGCGGATGGCTACACCTTC.

The V and J genes are TRBV11-2 and TRBJ2-7; 9 bases are a match to TRBD2. The ends lost 5 bases at V and 0 bases at J; junction bases unmatched: 8. CDR3 length: 16 amino acids. From germline, CDR1 is SGHAT and CDR2 FQNNGV. The CDR3 is CASSPRKRGASYEQYF. The CDR3 DNA reads as TGTGCCAGCAGCCCCCGGAAGCGGGGGGCCTCCTACGAGCAGTACTTC. The full variable domain, rest sourced from reference TRBV11-2 and TRBJ2-7, is EAGVAQSPRYKIIEKRQSVAFWCNPISGHATLYWYQQILGQGPKLLIQFQNNGVVDDSQLPKDRFSAERLKGVDSTLKIQPAKLEDSAVYLCASSPRKRGASYEQYFGPGTRLTVT.

The genes are TRBV5-4 and TRBJ1-2; 9 bases agree with TRBD1. There are 17 residues in the CDR3. Germline V gives CDR1 SGHNT, CDR2 YYREEE (reference sequence). The J segment lost 3 bases and the V segment lost 3 bases, leaving 12 bases of the junction unmatched. Here the CDR3 DNA reads TGTGCCAGCAGCTCTCACACCGGGACAGGGCCTGACTATGGCTACACCTTC. Its translation: CASSSHTGTGPDYGYTF.

This clone was found once. V gene TRBV18 combines with J gene TRBJ2-4; D is perhaps TRBD2 (6 bases). In germline, CDR1 is KGHSH, CDR2 LQKENI. The CDR3 runs to 16 residues. V lost 0 bases and J 7 bases, leaving 16 bases between the germline ends. The CDR3 nucleotides are TGTGCCAGCTCACCACCAGGCCTCGATGGGAGGAACATTCAGTACTTC. Translation gives CASSPPGLDGRNIQYF.

The chain links TRBV5-1 to TRBJ2-3; TRBD2 aligns across 11 bases. J lost 4 bases, V lost 9 bases, and 7 bases had no gene match. From germline, CDR1 is SGHRS and CDR2 YFSETQ. The CDR3 consists of 14 residues. As DNA, the CDR3 is TGCGCCACCACTAGCGGGAGCGGCGCAGATACGCAGTATTTT. This codes for CATTSGSGADTQYF.

This clone was detected only a few times. The V call is TRBV5-1, the J call TRBJ2-5; 9 bases map to TRBD2. The V gene end was trimmed by 4 bases and the J gene end by 4 bases; junction bases not matched to a gene: 8. The CDR3 is 15 amino acids. Germline V gives CDR1 SGHRS, CDR2 YFSETQ. The CDR3 loop is CASSPGTSRVETQYF. The CDR3 DNA sequence: TGCGCCAGCAGCCCGGGGACTAGCCGCGTAGAGACCCAGTACTTC.

The chain carries TRBV14 and TRBJ2-7; D is tentatively TRBD1 or TRBD2 (5 bases each). This CDR3 has 15 amino acids. CDR1 is SGHDN and CDR2 is FVKESK in the germline V gene. Trimming removed 0 bases at V and 2 bases at J, with 11 bases between. This chain's CDR3 is CASSQDASRAYEQYF. In DNA form, the CDR3 reads TGTGCCAGCAGCCAAGATGCTAGCAGGGCCTACGAGCAGTACTTC.

The CDR3 here is CAGQGGSETQYF. The CDR3 DNA follows: TGTGCGGGACAGGGGGGTTCAGAGACCCAGTACTTC. J is TRBJ2-5 and V is TRBV7-9; TRBD1 aligns across 11 bases. Germline V gives CDR1 SEHNR, CDR2 FQNEAQ (reference sequence). CDR3 length: 12 residues.

This clone appeared a single time. For the CDR3, the DNA is TGTGCCAGCAGCTTACCCCCAGCAGATACGCAGTATTTT. Its translation is CASSLPPADTQYF. This chain uses TRBV7-9 with TRBJ2-3, with D unclear. Trimming removed 2 bases at V and 4 bases at J, with 7 bases between. The CDR3 has 13 amino acids. Looked up from germline, CDR1 is SEHNR and CDR2 is FQNEAQ (reference sequence).

The chain employs TRBV11-2 and TRBJ1-4, with 7 bases fitting TRBD1. The CDR3 totals 15 residues. Germline CDR1 reads SGHAT; CDR2 reads FQNNGV. J lost 2 bases, V lost 5 bases, and 5 bases had no gene match. The CDR3 region has the DNA TGTGCCAGCAGCCAGACAGGGTGGACTAATGAAAAACTGTTTTTT. This translates into CASSQTGWTNEKLFF.

The rearrangement links TRBV5-1 to TRBJ2-3; D is ambiguous. The germline gives CDR1 SGHRS, CDR2 YFSETQ. Trimming left V 4 bases short and J 3 bases short, with 18 bases between. The CDR3 length is 16 residues. CDR3 nucleotide sequence: TGCGCCAGCAGCGCCCTGCCAGATTACGGGACAGATACGCAGTATTTT. This codes for CASSALPDYGTDTQYF.

The J gene is TRBJ2-3, the V gene TRBV15, with 13 bases aligning to TRBD2. CDR1 is LNHNV and CDR2 is YYDKDF in the germline V gene (reference sequence). The CDR3 length is 17 residues. Unmatched junction bases numbered 5, after V lost 2 bases and J lost 3 bases. The CDR3 DNA follows: TGTGCCACCAGCAGAACGACTAGCGGGGGGCCGACAGATACGCAGTATTTT. Its protein is CATSRTTSGGPTDTQYF.

J is TRBJ2-7 and V is TRBV5-3; D not certain. TRBV5-3 is placed among ORFs of uncertain function. Trimming took 4 bases from V and 1 from J, leaving 18 bases between them. The CDR3 contains 16 residues. This CDR3 is CARSVHVPDQSYEQYF. The CDR3 nucleotides are TGTGCCAGAAGCGTACATGTCCCCGACCAGTCCTACGAGCAGTACTTC.

The chain carries TRBV7-9 and TRBJ1-4; no reliable D call. Germline lookup yields CDR1 SEHNR and CDR2 FQNEAQ (reference sequence). This CDR3 comprises 11 residues. V shed 8 bases and J shed 7 bases, with 8 bases lying between them. CDR3 nucleotides: TGTGCCAGCGCCGGTTCTGAAAAACTGTTTTTT. The encoded protein is CASAGSEKLFF.

The genes are TRBV7-2 and TRBJ2-7, with 11 positions matching TRBD2. This CDR3 spans 16 amino acids. Germline trimming cut 7 bases from V and 4 bases from J; bases unmatched to any gene: 12. In germline, CDR1 is SGHTA, CDR2 FQGNSA. The DNA for the CDR3 is TGTGCCAGCACCCGAGGAACTAGCGGGAGTCAATACGAGCAGTACTTC. Its protein is CASTRGTSGSQYEQYF.

The CDR3, as DNA: TGTGCCAGCAGCTTAGATACTAACAGCGGGACCCAGTACTTC. This gives the protein CASSLDTNSGTQYF. V gene TRBV11-2 combines with J gene TRBJ2-5, with a weak D call TRBD2 (5 bases). This CDR3 contains 14 residues. V shed 0 bases and J shed 7 bases, with 12 bases lying between them. Germline V gives CDR1 SGHAT, CDR2 FQNNGV.